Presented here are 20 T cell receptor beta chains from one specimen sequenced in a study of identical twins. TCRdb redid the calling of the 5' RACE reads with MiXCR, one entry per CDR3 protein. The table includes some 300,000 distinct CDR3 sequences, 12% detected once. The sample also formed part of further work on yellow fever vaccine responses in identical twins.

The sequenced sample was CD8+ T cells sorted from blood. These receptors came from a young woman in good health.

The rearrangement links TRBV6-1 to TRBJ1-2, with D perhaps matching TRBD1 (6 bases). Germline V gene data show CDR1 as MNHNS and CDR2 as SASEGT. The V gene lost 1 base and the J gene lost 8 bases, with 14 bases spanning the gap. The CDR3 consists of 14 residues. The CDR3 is CASSEGSGAGGYTF. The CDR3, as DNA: TGTGCCAGCAGTGAAGGGTCAGGGGCTGGGGGCTACACCTTC.

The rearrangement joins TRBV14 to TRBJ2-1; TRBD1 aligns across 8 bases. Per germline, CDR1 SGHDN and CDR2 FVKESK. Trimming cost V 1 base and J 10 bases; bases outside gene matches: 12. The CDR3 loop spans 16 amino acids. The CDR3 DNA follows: TGTGCCAGCAGCCAAGCTGAGACAGGGGATGGGTGGGAGCAGTTCTTC. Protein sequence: CASSQAETGDGWEQFF.

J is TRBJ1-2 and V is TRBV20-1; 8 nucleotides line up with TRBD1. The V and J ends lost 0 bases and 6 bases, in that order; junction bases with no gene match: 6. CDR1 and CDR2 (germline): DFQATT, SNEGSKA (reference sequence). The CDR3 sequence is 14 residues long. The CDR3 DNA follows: TGCAGTGCTAGAGACCCCGGACAGGGAAATGGCTACACCTTC. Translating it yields CSARDPGQGNGYTF.

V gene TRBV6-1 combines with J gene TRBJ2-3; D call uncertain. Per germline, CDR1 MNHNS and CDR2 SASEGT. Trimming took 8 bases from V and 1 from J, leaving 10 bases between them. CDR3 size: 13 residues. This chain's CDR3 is CASGSIGTDTQYF. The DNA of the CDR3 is TGTGCCAGCGGATCCATCGGCACAGATACGCAGTATTTT.

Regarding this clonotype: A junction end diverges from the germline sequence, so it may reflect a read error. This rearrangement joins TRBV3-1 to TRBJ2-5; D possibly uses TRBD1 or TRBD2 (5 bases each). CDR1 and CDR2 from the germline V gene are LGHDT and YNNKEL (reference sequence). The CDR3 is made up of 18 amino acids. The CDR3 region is CATSQDQRAGREEETQYF. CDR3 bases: TGTGCCACCAGCCAAGATCAGAGGGCAGGGAGAGAAGAAGAGACCCAGTATTTC.

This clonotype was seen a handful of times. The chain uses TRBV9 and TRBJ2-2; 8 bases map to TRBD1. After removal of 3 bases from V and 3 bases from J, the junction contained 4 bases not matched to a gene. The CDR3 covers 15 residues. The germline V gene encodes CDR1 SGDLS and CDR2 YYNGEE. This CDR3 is CASSGGQGYTGELFF. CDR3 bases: TGTGCCAGCAGCGGCGGACAGGGATACACCGGGGAGCTGTTTTTT.

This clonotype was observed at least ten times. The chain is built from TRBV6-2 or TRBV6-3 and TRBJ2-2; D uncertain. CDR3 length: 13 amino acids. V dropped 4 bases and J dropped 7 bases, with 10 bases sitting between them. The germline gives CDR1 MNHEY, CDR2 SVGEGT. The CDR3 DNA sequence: TGTGCCAGCAGTTCGACGGAACTCGGGGAGCTGTTTTTT. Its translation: CASSSTELGELFF.

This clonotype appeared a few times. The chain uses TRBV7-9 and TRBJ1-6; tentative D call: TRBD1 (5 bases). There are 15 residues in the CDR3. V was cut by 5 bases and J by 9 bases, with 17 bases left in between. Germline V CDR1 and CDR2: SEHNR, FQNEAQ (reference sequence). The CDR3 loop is CASSRPTEDSSPLHF. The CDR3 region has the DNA TGTGCCAGCAGCAGACCGACAGAGGATTCTTCACCCCTCCACTTT.

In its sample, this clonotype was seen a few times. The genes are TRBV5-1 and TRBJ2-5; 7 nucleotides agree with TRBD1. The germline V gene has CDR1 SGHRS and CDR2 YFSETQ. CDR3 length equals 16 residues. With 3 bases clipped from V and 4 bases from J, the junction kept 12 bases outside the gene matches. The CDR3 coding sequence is TGCGCCAGCAGCTCCCCTACAGGGGATCGAAGAGAGACCCAGTACTTC. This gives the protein CASSSPTGDRRETQYF.

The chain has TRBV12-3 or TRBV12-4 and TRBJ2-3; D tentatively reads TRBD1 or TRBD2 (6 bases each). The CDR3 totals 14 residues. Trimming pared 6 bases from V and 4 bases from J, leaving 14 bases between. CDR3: CASSAGGLADTQYF. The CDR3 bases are TGTGCCAGCAGCGCCGGGGGCCTGGCAGATACGCAGTATTTT.

The CDR3 here is CASSPGASDTQYF. CDR3 in DNA: TGTGCCAGCAGCCCGGGGGCATCAGATACGCAGTATTTT. This chain connects TRBV7-3 to TRBJ2-3; D is tentatively TRBD1 or TRBD2 (6 bases each). Germline values: CDR1 SGHTA, CDR2 FQGTGA. Trimming removed 5 bases at V and 4 bases at J, with 10 bases between. The CDR3 totals 13 residues.

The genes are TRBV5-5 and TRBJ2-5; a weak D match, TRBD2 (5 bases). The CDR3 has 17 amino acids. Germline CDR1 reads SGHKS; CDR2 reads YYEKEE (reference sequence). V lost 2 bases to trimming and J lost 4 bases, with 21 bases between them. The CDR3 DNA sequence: TGTGCCAGCAGCTTAGGGAGACTATGGCAGCCCCGAGAGACCCAGTACTTC. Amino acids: CASSLGRLWQPRETQYF.

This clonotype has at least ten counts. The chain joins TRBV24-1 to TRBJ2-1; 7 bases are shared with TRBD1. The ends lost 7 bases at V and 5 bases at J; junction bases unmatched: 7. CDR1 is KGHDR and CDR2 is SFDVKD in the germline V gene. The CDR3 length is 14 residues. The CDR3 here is CATRKGAGDNEQFF. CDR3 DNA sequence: TGTGCCACCAGGAAGGGGGCAGGGGACAATGAGCAGTTCTTC.

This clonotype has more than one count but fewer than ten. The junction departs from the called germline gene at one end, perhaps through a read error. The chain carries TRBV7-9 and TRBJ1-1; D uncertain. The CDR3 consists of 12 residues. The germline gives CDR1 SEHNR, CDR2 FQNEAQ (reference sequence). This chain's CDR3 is CSSSLAGYEAFF. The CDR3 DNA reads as TGTTCCAGCAGCTTAGCCGGCTATGAAGCTTTCTTT.

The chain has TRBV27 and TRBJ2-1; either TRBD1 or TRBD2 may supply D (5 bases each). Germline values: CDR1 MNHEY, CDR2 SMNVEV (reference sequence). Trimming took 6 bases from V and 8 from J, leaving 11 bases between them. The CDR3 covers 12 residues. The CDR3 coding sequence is TGTGCCAGCAGAGGTGGGGGTCATGAGCAGTTCTTC. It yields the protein CASRGGGHEQFF.

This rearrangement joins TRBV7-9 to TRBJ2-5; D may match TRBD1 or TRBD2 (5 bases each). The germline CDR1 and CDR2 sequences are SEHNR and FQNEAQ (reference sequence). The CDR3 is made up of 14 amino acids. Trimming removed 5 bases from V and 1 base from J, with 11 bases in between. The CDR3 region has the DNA TGTGCCAGCAGCCCCCCCGGGACCCAAGAGACCCAGTACTTC. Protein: CASSPPGTQETQYF.

CDR3 coding DNA: TGTGCCAGCAGCTTAGGTTCGGGGGTGGTCACTGAAGCTTTCTTT. Protein product: CASSLGSGVVTEAFF. The genes are TRBV7-9 and TRBJ1-1, with a possible D match to TRBD1 (5 bases). This CDR3 is built from 15 residues. V lost 1 base and J lost 4, with 13 bases in between. The germline CDR1 and CDR2 sequences are SEHNR and FQNEAQ (reference sequence). Supplemented by reference TRBV7-9 and TRBJ1-1, the full variable domain reads DTGVSQNPRHKITKRGQNVTFRCDPISEHNRLYWYRQTLGQGPEFLTYFQNEAQLEKSRLLSDRFSAERPKGSFSTLEIQRTEQGDSAMYLCASSLGSGVVTEAFFGQGTRLTVV.

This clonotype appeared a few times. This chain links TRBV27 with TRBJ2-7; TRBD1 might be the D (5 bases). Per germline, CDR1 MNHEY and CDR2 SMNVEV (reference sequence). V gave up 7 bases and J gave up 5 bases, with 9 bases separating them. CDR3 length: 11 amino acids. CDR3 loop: CASNKGDEQYF. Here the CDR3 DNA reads TGTGCCAGCAATAAAGGGGACGAGCAGTACTTC.

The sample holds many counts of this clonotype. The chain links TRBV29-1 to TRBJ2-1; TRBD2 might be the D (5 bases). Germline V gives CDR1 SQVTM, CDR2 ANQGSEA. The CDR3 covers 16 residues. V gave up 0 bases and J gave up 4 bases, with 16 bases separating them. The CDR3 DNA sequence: TGCAGCGTTGAAGATCGAGTTAGCGCCTTGTACAATGAGCAGTTCTTC. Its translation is CSVEDRVSALYNEQFF.

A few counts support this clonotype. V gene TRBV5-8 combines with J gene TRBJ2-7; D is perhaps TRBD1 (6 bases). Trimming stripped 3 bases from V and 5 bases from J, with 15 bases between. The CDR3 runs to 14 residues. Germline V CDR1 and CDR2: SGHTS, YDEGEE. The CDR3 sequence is CASSWGRVADEQYV. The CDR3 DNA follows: TGTGCCAGCAGCTGGGGGCGGGTGGCTGACGAGCAGTACGTC.